Listed below are T cell receptor beta chains from one sample, sequenced in a study of graft-versus-host responses after intestinal transplantation. Here immunoSEQ multiplex PCR was the method, and the copy in TCRdb shows in-frame clones only, minus some. This sample yields tens of thousands of clones, of which about 90% are seen a single time; less than 2% belongs to the top ten. This specimen was PBMCs, taken 26 days after transplant. All receptors derive from a human patient who received an intestinal transplant, so some T cells may come from the graft donor. The CDR3 runs from the conserved cysteine through the conserved F or W. The D gene is left open where the match is weak. A row's size may be missing; if present it is once, few, many or a size class.

clone size,V gene,D gene,J gene,CDR3 DNA,CDR3 protein
NA,TRBV28,NA,TRBJ1-2,TGTGCCAGCACCGATGGGGGGGGTCGAGGCTACACCTTC,CASTDGGGRGYTF
NA,TRBV7-9,TRBD2,TRBJ2-1,TGTGCCAGCAGCTCGAGGGGGACTAGCGGGAGGGGGCTCTACAATGAGCAGTTCTTC,CASSSRGTSGRGLYNEQFF
once,TRBV2,TRBD1,TRBJ1-3,TGTGCCAGCAGTGAACAGGGGGCGCCTGGAAACACCATATATTTT,CASSEQGAPGNTIYF
NA,TRBV5-6,TRBD1,TRBJ1-2,TGTGCCAGCAGCTTTCATGGGACAGGGAGCTACACCTTC,CASSFHGTGSYTF
NA,TRBV28,TRBD2,TRBJ2-5,TGTGCCGCCAAATCCCTCCAGGGAGGGCCCTTTGGAGAGACCCAGTACTTC,CAAKSLQGGPFGETQYF
NA,TRBV2,NA,TRBJ1-3,TGTGCCAGTGTCGGGGGAAACACCATATATTTT,CASVGGNTIYF
NA,TRBV27,TRBD1,TRBJ1-6,TGTGCCAGCAGCACACAGGGGTTTAGTTCACCCCTCCACTTT,CASSTQGFSSPLHF
NA,TRBV5-1,NA,TRBJ2-2,TGCGCCAGCAATTCGGGAGAGAACACCGGGGAGCTGTTTTTT,CASNSGENTGELFF
NA,TRBV19,NA,TRBJ1-5,TGTGCCAGTAGTATGGTCTCAGGGTCCAATCAGCCCCAGCATTTT,CASSMVSGSNQPQHF
NA,TRBV7-2,NA,TRBJ1-3,TGTGCCAGCAGCTTAGCGGCCACCTCTGGAAACACCATATATTTT,CASSLAATSGNTIYF
NA,TRBV4-1,TRBD2,TRBJ2-3,TGCGCCAGCAGCCCTCAGTCTGCGGGAGGGCCGGATACGCAGTATTTT,CASSPQSAGGPDTQYF
NA,TRBV4-3,TRBD2,TRBJ2-1,TGCGCCAGCAGCGTCACTAGCGGGGGGGCCAATGAGCAGTTCTTC,CASSVTSGGANEQFF
NA,TRBV5-1,TRBD2,TRBJ2-1,TGCGCCAGCAGCGCCGGACTAGCGCCCCACAATGAGCAGTTCTTC,CASSAGLAPHNEQFF
once,TRBV28,NA,TRBJ2-1,TGTGCCAGCAGTTTAACCGGGACATACAATGAGCAGTTCTTC,CASSLTGTYNEQFF
NA,TRBV27,NA,TRBJ2-2,TGTGCCAGCAGTTTATGGGGCAACACCGGGGAGCTGTTTTTT,CASSLWGNTGELFF
NA,TRBV19,NA,TRBJ1-1,TGTGCCAGTAGTATAGGTGGCAGGGGAAACACTGAAGCTTTCTTT,CASSIGGRGNTEAFF
NA,TRBV28,TRBD2,TRBJ2-4,TGTGCCAGCAGTTCTATAGCGGGGGGTAGGAACATTCAGTACTTC,CASSSIAGGRNIQYF
NA,TRBV14,NA,TRBJ1-2,TGTGCCAGCAGCCAAGACTTCGGGGGGTTGAACTATGGCTACACCTTC,CASSQDFGGLNYGYTF
few,TRBV5-1,NA,TRBJ2-7,TGCGCCAGCAGCTTGGACGCAGGTGCCGCCGAGCAGTACTTC,CASSLDAGAAEQYF
few,TRBV7-6,NA,TRBJ1-1,TGTGCCAGCAGCTTAGAAGGGGGTGACACTGAAGCTTTCTTT,CASSLEGGDTEAFF
once,TRBV5-1,TRBD2,TRBJ2-2,TGCGCCAGCACCGGGGGGGGACGGAACACCGGGGAGCTGTTTTTT,CASTGGGRNTGELFF
NA,TRBV19,NA,TRBJ1-1,TGTGCCAGTAGCCCAGGGCAGGGCCTCATGAACACTGAAGCTTTCTTT,CASSPGQGLMNTEAFF
NA,TRBV5-1,NA,TRBJ2-1,TGCGCCAGCATGTGGTCCTTTGCGGGACCTCAAAATGAGCAGTTCTTC,CASMWSFAGPQNEQFF
NA,TRBV28,NA,TRBJ1-1,TGTGCCAGCAGACAGGGTCCGTACACTGAAGCTTTCTTT,CASRQGPYTEAFF
NA,TRBV27,NA,TRBJ1-2,TGTGCCAGCAGTTTATCAAGGGGCTATGGCTACACCTTC,CASSLSRGYGYTF
NA,TRBV9,NA,TRBJ2-1,TGTGCCAGCAGCTCCCGGGGCGGGACCATCTACAATGAGCAGTTCTTC,CASSSRGGTIYNEQFF
NA,TRBV7-2,NA,TRBJ1-4,TGTGCCAGCAGCCCGGGACGGAGGGAGGCCCGGGGTGAAAAACTGTTTTTT,CASSPGRREARGEKLFF
NA,TRBV28,TRBD2,TRBJ2-5,TGTGCCAGCAGTTTCACTTCGGGACTAGGGGAAGAGACCCAGTACTTC,CASSFTSGLGEETQYF
NA,TRBV5-1,NA,TRBJ1-1,TGCGCCAGCAGCCCCAACCCAGGGGTGGGGGACACTGAAGCTTTCTTT,CASSPNPGVGDTEAFF
NA,TRBV14,TRBD1,TRBJ1-2,TGTGCCAGCAGCCAAGATTCGACAGGGGGTTTCAACTATGGCTACACCTTC,CASSQDSTGGFNYGYTF
NA,TRBV5-1,TRBD2,TRBJ2-1,TGCGCCAGCAGCTTAGCGGGAGGGCCCTCGAATGAGCAGTTCTTC,CASSLAGGPSNEQFF
NA,TRBV5-6,TRBD2,TRBJ2-7,TGTGCCAGCAGCTTGGGGGGGGGCTACGAGCAGTACTTC,CASSLGGGYEQYF
few,TRBV28,NA,TRBJ1-5,TGTGCCAGCAGGGCGGGTTCAGAGCCCCAGCATTTT,CASRAGSEPQHF
NA,TRBV5-8,TRBD1,TRBJ2-2,TGTGCCAGCAGCTTCAGAAGGACAGGGGTCTCCACCGGGGAGCTGTTTTTT,CASSFRRTGVSTGELFF
NA,TRBV4-1,NA,TRBJ1-2,TGCGCCAGCAGCCAAATAACAGTTAACTATGGCTACACCTTC,CASSQITVNYGYTF
NA,TRBV27,NA,TRBJ1-3,TGTGCCAGCAGTTTGGGCCCCGACAGCTCGTATGGAAACACCATATATTTT,CASSLGPDSSYGNTIYF
NA,TRBV7-9,TRBD1,TRBJ2-1,TGTGCCAGCAGCCCCCCAGGGGGCAGCTCCTACAATGAGCAGTTCTTC,CASSPPGGSSYNEQFF
NA,TRBV18,NA,TRBJ2-7,TGTGCCAGCTCATTGCCGGGATCCCGATACGAGCAGTACTTC,CASSLPGSRYEQYF
NA,TRBV5-8,NA,TRBJ2-3,TGTGCCAGCAGCACGCCTCCGGGGGATCGGACGGATACGCAGTATTTT,CASSTPPGDRTDTQYF
NA,TRBV6-1,NA,TRBJ1-2,TGTGCCAGCAGTGAAGGACAGGTCTCTAACTATGGCTACACCTTC,CASSEGQVSNYGYTF
NA,TRBV6-6,TRBD1,TRBJ2-2,TGTGCCAGCAGGATTGAGGGGGCCTCGAACACCGGGGAGCTGTTTTTT,CASRIEGASNTGELFF
NA,TRBV10-3,NA,TRBJ2-7,TGTGCCATGGCGATCGGAGGGACCTACGAGCAGTACTTC,CAMAIGGTYEQYF
NA,TRBV5-4,TRBD2,TRBJ2-1,TGTGCCAGCAGCTTGGTAGAGCGGGGGGAAACCAATGAGCAGTTCTTC,CASSLVERGETNEQFF
NA,TRBV7-6,TRBD2,TRBJ2-3,TGTGCCAGCAGCTTAACTAGCGGGGGGGTCTGGGTCGATACGCAGTATTTT,CASSLTSGGVWVDTQYF
once,TRBV5-1,TRBD1,TRBJ2-7,TGCGCCAGCAGCCCGGGACAGGGTCGAGGGTCCTACGAGCAGTACTTC,CASSPGQGRGSYEQYF
NA,TRBV7-9,NA,TRBJ2-2,TGTGCCAGCATGAGCCCCGAACTTAACACCGGGGAGCTGTTTTTT,CASMSPELNTGELFF
NA,TRBV5-6,NA,TRBJ2-3,TGTGCCAGCCGGACTCGAGGAAACACAGATACGCAGTATTTT,CASRTRGNTDTQYF
NA,TRBV6-4,TRBD1,TRBJ1-1,TGTGCCAGCAGTGCAGGGGGGAACACTGAAGCTTTCTTT,CASSAGGNTEAFF
once,TRBV4-3,NA,TRBJ2-1,TGCGCCAGCAGCCAAGGGCTAGCCGACTCTAGTTACAATGAGCAGTTCTTC,CASSQGLADSSYNEQFF
NA,TRBV11-2,TRBD1,TRBJ1-1,TGTGCCAGCAGTGGGACAGGGAGATGGAGCCCTGAAGCTTTCTTT,CASSGTGRWSPEAFF
NA,TRBV28,TRBD1,TRBJ2-3,TGTGCCAGCAGTCCCGGGACAGGGCAGTATTTT,CASSPGTGQYF